The TCR beta chain under discussion was sequenced for a study of blood T cells in healthy people across ages (dated by TCRdb to between 2014 and 2017). In terms of the full investigation: In model experiments, template switching captured roughly one uniquely barcoded TCR beta cDNA molecule for every two T cells. Using deep sequencing normalized with unique cDNA molecular identifiers, the study measured how TCR beta repertoire diversity changes with age. Donors of different ages were randomly distributed across sequencing lanes to avoid experimental bias. The donors were split into four age groups: young (average 16 years), middle-aged (over 35), aged (more than 55) and long-lived (about 82). Two additional independent replicas of 1 million unique cDNA reads from the same blood draw were analyzed for two donors (one aged 18 to 30 and one aged 80 or older). Overall results and qualifications from the work: A strong correlation was found between observed TCR beta diversity and the percentage of naive T cells measured by flow cytometry. Compared with the aged group, the long-lived group had more naive CD4+ T cells, fewer expanded clones and increased TCR diversity, a pattern suggesting age selection. Total diversity estimates from one million sequenced T cells were considered lower bounds and underestimates. Because the CMV infection status of the donors was unknown, age-related changes in expanded clonotypes may potentially have been confounded. Because profiling used bulk unsorted PBMCs, naive and antigen-experienced compartments could not be compared conclusively. As age increased, observed TCR beta diversity per million T cells dropped in a roughly linear way, and a significant reduction was already evident by age 40.

Donors were a few dozen systemically healthy Caucasian individuals from Russia aged roughly 6 to 95 years. About 9.6 milliliters of peripheral blood were collected from each donor into EDTA-treated Vacutainer tubes. Ficoll-Paque density-gradient centrifugation was used to isolate PBMCs, with at least 6 million per sample. Total RNA was extracted from PBMCs with Trizol reagent, with at least 5 micrograms obtained per sample. For every donor, an aliquot of PBMCs went through flow cytometry to measure the percentages of naive CD45RAhigh/CD27high T cells. The library was generated by 5' RACE. The reads were generated on an Illumina HiSeq 2500. A second PCR of roughly 7 to 11 cycles was performed with a sample-barcoded 5' primer and a J-beta primer mix. Each TCR beta cDNA molecule received a unique molecular identifier from a template-switch 5' adaptor carrying 12 random nucleotides. Each sample yielded at least 3 million CDR3-containing paired-end reads. First-strand cDNA synthesis was performed from all RNA using the Mint cDNA synthesis kit, with priming by a TRBC-specific oligonucleotide. Following uracil-DNA glycosylase treatment, a first 18-cycle PCR with universal primers M1SS and BC2_uni_R was performed on all cDNA. On the authors' methods: For normalization, 1 million high-quality reads were randomly selected from each sample, with every read carrying a distinct molecular identifier. Reads sharing molecular identifiers were discarded rather than binned into consensus sequences. CDR3 identification, clonotype clustering and error correction used MiTCR with a Q25 quality threshold and the strictest error-elimination algorithm. A nonparametric unseen species model with Euler transformation was used to estimate a lower bound on total TCR beta diversity. TCRdb applied fastp at Q25 and MiXCR to the public reads, then kept only in-frame beta chains. Here each entry gathers all rows of one CDR3 protein and keeps the most common genes and DNA. TCRdb's processing, not the authors', yielded these V and J calls. The table for this sample lists 700,000 to 950,000 distinct CDR3 sequences; roughly 47% of them were counted only once. The top ten constitute around a fifth of the sample.

This clonotype was detected only a few times. Its antigen remains undetermined. Qualities for individual bases were not recorded, and no much larger clone is one base off. The TCR originated in a woman aged 60-75 years in good health. Source material: blood.

The nucleotide sequence is TGTGCCAGTAGTATGAGAGATACGCAGTATTTT. Translated, it reads CASSMRDTQYF. The sequence links TRBV19 to TRBJ2-3; no D gene call is confident. V loses 3 bases of germline sequence and J loses 5 bases, and the interval between the two ends is 3 bases. The germline V gene (reference sequence) provides CDR1 LNHDA and CDR2 SQIVND. The CDR3 sequence holds 11 residues, the cysteine and phenylalanine included. The retained sequence is limited to the CDR3, 33 bases, with the frame set at the first base. Here the CDR3 is joined to the reference TRBV19 and TRBJ2-3 genes, and the full variable domain is: DGGITQSPKYLFRKEGQNVTLSCEQNLNHDAMYWYRQDPGQGLRLIYYSQIVNDFQKGDIAEGYSVSREKKESFPLTVTSAQKNPTAFYLCASSMRDTQYFGPGTRLTVL.